The 3 T cell receptor beta chains reported below all come from one sample, sequenced in a study of human T cells and chemical hapten exposure. Time point denoted: patch test 2, 6 weeks after DPC sensitization. Regarding treatment: therapeutic diphenylcyclopropenone sensitization with weekly scalp DPC. TCRdb independently ran MiXCR on the RACE reads; one entry per CDR3 protein. The table lists some 84,000 distinct CDR3 sequences, around 9.3% of them singletons. The sample consisted of whole blood, taken in connection with sensitization to the hapten diphenylcyclopropenone (DPC). The receptor set was obtained from a woman aged 50 to 60 with alopecia areata. Some clones in this sample may be carry-over from other donors' samples.

This clonotype was seen more than once but under ten times. CDR3 bases: TGTGCCAGCAGTGAGACGAGGGTAGGGGAGGCCCCCTATAATTCACCCCTCCACTTT. Residues: CASSETRVGEAPYNSPLHF. The chain uses TRBV6-5 and TRBJ1-6; the D gene is possibly TRBD1 (5 bases). The V and J ends lost 5 bases and 2 bases respectively, with 22 bases between them. CDR3 length: 19 amino acids. In germline, CDR1 is MNHEY, CDR2 SVGAGI.

V is TRBV2 and J is TRBJ2-7; perhaps TRBD2 as D (6 bases). V was pared by 4 bases and J by 0 bases, with 19 bases between. CDR3 length: 17 residues. Germline CDR1 is SNHLY and CDR2 is FYNNEI. CDR3 amino acids: CASSGHLGRGSSYEQYF. The CDR3 DNA follows: TGTGCCAGCAGTGGTCACCTTGGGCGGGGTAGCTCCTACGAGCAGTACTTC.

The chain joins TRBV5-6 to TRBJ1-1, with D uncertain. Trimming stripped 4 bases from V and 7 bases from J, with 11 bases between. Germline V gene sequence: CDR1 SGHDT, CDR2 YYEEEE. This CDR3 region has 12 residues. The CDR3 nucleotides are TGTGCCAGCAGCAAGACAACCTATGAAGCTTTCTTT. Encoded protein: CASSKTTYEAFF. Drawing the rest from reference TRBV5-6 and TRBJ1-1, the complete variable domain is DAGVTQSPTHLIKTRGQQVTLRCSPKSGHDTVSWYQQALGQGPQFIFQYYEEEERQRGNFPDRFSGHQFPNYSSELNVNALLLGDSALYLCASSKTTYEAFFGQGTRLTVV.